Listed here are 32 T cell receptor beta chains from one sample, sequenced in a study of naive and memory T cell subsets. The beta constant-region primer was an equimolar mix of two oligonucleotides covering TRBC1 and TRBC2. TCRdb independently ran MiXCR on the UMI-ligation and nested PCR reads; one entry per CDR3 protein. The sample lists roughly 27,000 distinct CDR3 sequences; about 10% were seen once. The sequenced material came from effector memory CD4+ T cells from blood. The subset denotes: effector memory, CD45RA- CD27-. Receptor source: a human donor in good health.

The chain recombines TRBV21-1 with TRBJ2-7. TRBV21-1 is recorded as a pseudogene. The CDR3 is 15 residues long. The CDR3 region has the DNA TGTGCCAGCAGCAAAGCAGCTCGGATCACCTACGAGCAGTACTTC. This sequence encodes CASSKAARITYEQYF.

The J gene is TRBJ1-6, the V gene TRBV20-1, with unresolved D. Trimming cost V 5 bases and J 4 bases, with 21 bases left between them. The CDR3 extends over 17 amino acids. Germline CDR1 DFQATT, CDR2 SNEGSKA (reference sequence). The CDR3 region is CSAPAKSRGGYNSPLHF. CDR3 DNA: TGCAGTGCTCCCGCCAAGAGCCGGGGAGGGTATAATTCACCCCTCCACTTT.

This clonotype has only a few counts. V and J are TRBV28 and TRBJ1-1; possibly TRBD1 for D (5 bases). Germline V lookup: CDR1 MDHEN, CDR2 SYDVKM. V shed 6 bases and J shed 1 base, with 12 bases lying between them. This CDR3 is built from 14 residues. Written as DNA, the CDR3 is TGTGCCAGCAGCCTGACAGCCCAGAACACTGAAGCTTTCTTT. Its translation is CASSLTAQNTEAFF.

CDR3 sequence reads: CASSINIGGSYEQYF. The CDR3 DNA follows: TGTGCCAGTAGTATTAATATAGGCGGGTCCTACGAGCAGTACTTC. The rearrangement links TRBV19 to TRBJ2-7; tentative D call: TRBD2 (5 bases). V lost 3 bases and J 1 base, leaving 13 bases between the germline ends. The CDR3 contains 15 residues. Germline CDR1 LNHDA, CDR2 SQIVND (reference sequence).

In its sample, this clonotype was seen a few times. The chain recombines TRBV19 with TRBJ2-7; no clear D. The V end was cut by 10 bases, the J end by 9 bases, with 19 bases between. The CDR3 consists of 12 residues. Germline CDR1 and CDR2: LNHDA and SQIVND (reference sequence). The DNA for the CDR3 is TGTGCCACTCTGAGACCGGATGGGTTGCAGTACTTC. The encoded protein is CATLRPDGLQYF.

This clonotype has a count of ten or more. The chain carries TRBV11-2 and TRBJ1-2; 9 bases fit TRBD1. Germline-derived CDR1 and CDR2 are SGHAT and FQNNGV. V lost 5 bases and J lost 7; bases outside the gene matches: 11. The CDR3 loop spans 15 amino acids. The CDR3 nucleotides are TGTGCCAGCAGCCTAACGCGGACAGGGGACAGTGGCTACACCTTC. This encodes CASSLTRTGDSGYTF.

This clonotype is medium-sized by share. The CDR3 nucleotides are TGTGCCAGCAGTTTGAGACCTTTCGACACTGAAGCTTTCTTT. Protein product: CASSLRPFDTEAFF. This chain connects TRBV27 to TRBJ1-1; D ambiguous. The CDR3 runs to 14 residues. The ends were cut back, 3 bases at V and 3 bases at J, with 11 bases in the middle. Germline-derived CDR1 and CDR2 are MNHEY and SMNVEV (reference sequence).

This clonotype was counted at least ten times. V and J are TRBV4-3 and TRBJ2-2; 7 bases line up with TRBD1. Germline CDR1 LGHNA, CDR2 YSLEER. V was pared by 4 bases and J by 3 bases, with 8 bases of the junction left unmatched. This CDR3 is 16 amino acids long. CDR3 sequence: CASSLTDRAYTGELFF. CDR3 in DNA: TGCGCCAGCAGCCTCACTGACAGGGCGTACACCGGGGAGCTGTTTTTT.

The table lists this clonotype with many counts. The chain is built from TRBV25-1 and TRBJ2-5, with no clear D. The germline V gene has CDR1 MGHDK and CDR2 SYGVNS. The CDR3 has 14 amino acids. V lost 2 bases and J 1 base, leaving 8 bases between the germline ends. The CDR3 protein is CASSEVAAQETQYF. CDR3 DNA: TGTGCCAGCAGTGAAGTGGCAGCCCAAGAGACCCAGTACTTC. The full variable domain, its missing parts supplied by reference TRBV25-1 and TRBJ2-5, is EADIYQTPRYLVIGTGKKITLECSQTMGHDKMYWYQQDPGMELHLIHYSYGVNSTEKGDLSSESTVSRIRTEHFPLTLESARPSHTSQYLCASSEVAAQETQYFGPGTRLLVL.

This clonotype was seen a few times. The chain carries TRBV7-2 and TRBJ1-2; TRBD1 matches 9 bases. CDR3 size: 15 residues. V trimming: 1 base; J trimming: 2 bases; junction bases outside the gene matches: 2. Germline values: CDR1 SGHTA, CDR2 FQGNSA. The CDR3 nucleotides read TGTGCCAGCAGCTTAGAGACAGGGGGGAACTATGGCTACACCTTC. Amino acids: CASSLETGGNYGYTF. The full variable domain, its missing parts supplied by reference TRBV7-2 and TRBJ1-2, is GAGVSQSPSNKVTEKGKDVELRCDPISGHTALYWYRQSLGQGLEFLIYFQGNSAPDKSGLPSDRFSAERTGGSVSTLTIQRTQQEDSAVYLCASSLETGGNYGYTFGSGTRLTVV.

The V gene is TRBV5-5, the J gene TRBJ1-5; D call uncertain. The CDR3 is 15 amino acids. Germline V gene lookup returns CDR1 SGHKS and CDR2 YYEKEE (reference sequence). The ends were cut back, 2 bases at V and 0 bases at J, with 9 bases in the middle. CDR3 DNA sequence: TGTGCCAGCAGCTTTGGCGTTTATAGCAATCAGCCCCAGCATTTT. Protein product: CASSFGVYSNQPQHF.

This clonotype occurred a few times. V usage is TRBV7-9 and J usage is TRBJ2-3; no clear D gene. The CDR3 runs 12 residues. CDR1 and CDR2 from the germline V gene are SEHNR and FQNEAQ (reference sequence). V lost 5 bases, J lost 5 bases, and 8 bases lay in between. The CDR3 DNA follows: TGTGCCAGCAGCCAGACACAAGATACGCAGTATTTT. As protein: CASSQTQDTQYF.

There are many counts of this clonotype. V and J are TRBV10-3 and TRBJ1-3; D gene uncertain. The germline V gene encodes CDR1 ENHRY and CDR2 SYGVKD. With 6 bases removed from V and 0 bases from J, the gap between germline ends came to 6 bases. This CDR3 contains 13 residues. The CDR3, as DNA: TGTGCCATCAGGCAGCCCTCTGGAAACACCATATATTTT. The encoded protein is CAIRQPSGNTIYF.

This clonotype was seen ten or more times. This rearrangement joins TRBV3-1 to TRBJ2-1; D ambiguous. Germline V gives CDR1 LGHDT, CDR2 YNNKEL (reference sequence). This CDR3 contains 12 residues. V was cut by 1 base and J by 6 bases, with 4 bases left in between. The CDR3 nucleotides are TGTGCCAGCAGCCAAGGGCGCAATGAGCAGTTCTTC. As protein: CASSQGRNEQFF.

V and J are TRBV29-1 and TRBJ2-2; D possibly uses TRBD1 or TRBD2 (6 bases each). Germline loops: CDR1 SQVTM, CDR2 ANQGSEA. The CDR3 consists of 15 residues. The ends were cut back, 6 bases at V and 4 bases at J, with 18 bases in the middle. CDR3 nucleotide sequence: TGCAGCGTGGAGGGGCAGGGGCTCGGCACCGGGGAGCTGTTTTTT. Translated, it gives CSVEGQGLGTGELFF.

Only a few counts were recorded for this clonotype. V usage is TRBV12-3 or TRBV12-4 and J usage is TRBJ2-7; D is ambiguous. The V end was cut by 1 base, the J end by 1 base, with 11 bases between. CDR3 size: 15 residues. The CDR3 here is CASSLGPNPSYEQYF. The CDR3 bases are TGTGCCAGCAGTTTAGGCCCAAACCCTTCCTACGAGCAGTACTTC.

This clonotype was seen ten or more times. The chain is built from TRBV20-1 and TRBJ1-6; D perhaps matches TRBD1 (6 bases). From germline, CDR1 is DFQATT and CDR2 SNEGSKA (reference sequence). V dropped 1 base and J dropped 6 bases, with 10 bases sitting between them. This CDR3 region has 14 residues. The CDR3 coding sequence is TGCAGTGCTAGAGTGGGGGCCGGTAATTCACCCCTCCACTTT. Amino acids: CSARVGAGNSPLHF.

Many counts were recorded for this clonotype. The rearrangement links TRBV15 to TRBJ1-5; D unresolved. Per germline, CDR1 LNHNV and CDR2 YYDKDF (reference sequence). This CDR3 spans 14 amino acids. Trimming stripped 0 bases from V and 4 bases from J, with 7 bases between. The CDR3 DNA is TGTGCCACCAGCAGAGAGAGCGGAAATCAGCCCCAGCATTTT. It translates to CATSRESGNQPQHF.

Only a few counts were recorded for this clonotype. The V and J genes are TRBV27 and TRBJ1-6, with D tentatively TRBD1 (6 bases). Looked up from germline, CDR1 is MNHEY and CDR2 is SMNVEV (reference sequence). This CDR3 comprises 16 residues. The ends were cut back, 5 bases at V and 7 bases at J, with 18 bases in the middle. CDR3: CASSLQEGGSNSPLHF. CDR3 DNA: TGTGCCAGCAGTCTACAAGAGGGGGGGAGCAATTCACCCCTCCACTTT.

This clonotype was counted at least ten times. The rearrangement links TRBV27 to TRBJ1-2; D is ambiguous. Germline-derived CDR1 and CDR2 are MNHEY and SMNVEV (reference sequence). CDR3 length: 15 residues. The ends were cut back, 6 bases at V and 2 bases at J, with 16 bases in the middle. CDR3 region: CASRSLKGSNYGYTF. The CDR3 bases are TGTGCCAGCAGATCCCTTAAGGGATCCAACTATGGCTACACCTTC.

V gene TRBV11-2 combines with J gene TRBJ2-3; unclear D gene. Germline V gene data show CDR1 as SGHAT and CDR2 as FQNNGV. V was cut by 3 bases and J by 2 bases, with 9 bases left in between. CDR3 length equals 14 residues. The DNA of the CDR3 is TGTGCCAGCAGCTTCGGTGACTCCACAGATACGCAGTATTTT. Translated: CASSFGDSTDTQYF.

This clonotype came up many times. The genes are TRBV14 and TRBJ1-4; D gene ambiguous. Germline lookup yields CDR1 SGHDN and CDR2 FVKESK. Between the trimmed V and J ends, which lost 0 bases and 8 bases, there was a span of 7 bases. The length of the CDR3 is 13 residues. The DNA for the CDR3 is TGTGCCAGCAGCCAAGATCGAGGGGAAAAACTGTTTTTT. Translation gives CASSQDRGEKLFF.

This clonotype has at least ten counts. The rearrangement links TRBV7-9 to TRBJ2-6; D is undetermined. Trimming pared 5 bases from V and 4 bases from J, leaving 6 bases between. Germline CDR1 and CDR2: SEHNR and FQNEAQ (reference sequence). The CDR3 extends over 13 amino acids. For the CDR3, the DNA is TGTGCCAGCAGCCTACCAGGGGCCAACGTCCTGACTTTC. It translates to CASSLPGANVLTF.

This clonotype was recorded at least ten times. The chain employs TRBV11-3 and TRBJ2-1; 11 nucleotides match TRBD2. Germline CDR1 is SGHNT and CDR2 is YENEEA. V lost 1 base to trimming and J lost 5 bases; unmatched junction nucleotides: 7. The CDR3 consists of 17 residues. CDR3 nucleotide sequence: TGTGCCAGCAGCTTAGGGACAATGGGACTAGCGGACAATGAGCAGTTCTTC. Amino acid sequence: CASSLGTMGLADNEQFF.

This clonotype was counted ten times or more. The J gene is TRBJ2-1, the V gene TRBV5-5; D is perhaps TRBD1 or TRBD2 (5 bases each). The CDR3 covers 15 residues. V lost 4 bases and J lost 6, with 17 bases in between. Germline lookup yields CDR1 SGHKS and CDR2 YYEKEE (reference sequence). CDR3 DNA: TGTGCCAGCAGCCTGGGGACCCCTGTAGGCAATGAGCAGTTCTTC. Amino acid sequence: CASSLGTPVGNEQFF.

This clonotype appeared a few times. The CDR3 DNA reads as TGCGCCAGCAGCCAAGGGCGCTACAGTGACTCTGGAAACACCATATATTTT. Protein: CASSQGRYSDSGNTIYF. The chain employs TRBV4-1 and TRBJ1-3; no definite D call. With 1 base removed from V and 0 bases from J, the gap between germline ends came to 13 bases. Germline CDR1 is MGHRA and CDR2 is YSYEKL. The CDR3 extends over 17 amino acids.

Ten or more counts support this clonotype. The CDR3 here is CSVEPGGRGYTF. In DNA form, the CDR3 reads TGCAGCGTTGAACCAGGGGGCCGGGGCTACACCTTC. The chain combines TRBV29-1 with TRBJ1-2; TRBD1 aligns across 8 bases. Germline V CDR1 and CDR2: SQVTM, ANQGSEA. This CDR3 contains 12 residues. V dropped 2 bases and J dropped 8; count of bases not matched to a gene: 4.

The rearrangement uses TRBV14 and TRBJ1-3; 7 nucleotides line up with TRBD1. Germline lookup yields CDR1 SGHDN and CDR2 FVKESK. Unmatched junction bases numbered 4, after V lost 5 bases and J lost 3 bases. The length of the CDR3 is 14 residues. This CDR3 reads CASSTRGYGNTIYF. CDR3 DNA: TGTGCCAGCAGCACCAGGGGGTATGGAAACACCATATATTTT.

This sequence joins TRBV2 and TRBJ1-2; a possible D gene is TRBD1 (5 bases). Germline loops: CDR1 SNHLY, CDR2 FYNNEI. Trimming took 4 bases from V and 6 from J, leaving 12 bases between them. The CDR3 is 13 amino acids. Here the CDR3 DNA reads TGTGCCAGCAGTGTTCGGGCAGGGAATGGCTACACCTTC. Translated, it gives CASSVRAGNGYTF.

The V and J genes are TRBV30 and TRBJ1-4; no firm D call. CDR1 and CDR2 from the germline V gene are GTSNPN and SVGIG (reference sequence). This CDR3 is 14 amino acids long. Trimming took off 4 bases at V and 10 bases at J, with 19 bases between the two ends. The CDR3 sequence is CAWTTVGLEGKLFF. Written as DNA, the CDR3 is TGTGCCTGGACCACGGTCGGGTTAGAGGGAAAACTGTTTTTT.

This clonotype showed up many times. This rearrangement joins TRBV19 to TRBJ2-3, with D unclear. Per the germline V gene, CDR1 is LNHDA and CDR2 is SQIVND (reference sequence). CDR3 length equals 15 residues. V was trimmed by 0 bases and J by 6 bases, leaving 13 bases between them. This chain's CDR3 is CASSIDVRSTDTQYF. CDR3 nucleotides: TGTGCCAGTAGTATAGATGTAAGATCTACGGATACGCAGTATTTT.

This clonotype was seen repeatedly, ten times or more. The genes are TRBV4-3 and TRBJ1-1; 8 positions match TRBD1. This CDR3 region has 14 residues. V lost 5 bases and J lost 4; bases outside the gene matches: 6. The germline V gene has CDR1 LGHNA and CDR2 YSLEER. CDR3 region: CASSGTDRVTEAFF. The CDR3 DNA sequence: TGCGCCAGCAGCGGCACGGACAGGGTCACTGAAGCTTTCTTT.